The source of this T cell receptor beta chain is a study of T cell clones after liver transplantation. On the study more broadly: Three of eight recipients were HCV-positive; others had non-autoimmune, non-viral indications.

A word on this clone: Its antigen is unidentified.

Germline values: CDR1 MNHEY, CDR2 SVGAGI. The CDR3 has 15 residues. The trim removed 2 bases at V and 3 bases at J, leaving 6 bases unmatched. Study-wide results and limits: Migration into the graft, not deletion, may explain lost graft donor-reactive T cells. Small, mixed patient groups and varying post-transplant times limit these conclusions.

Only in-frame clones appear in the TCRdb table, and some are missing; sequencing was by immunoSEQ multiplex PCR. The table includes about 80,000 clones, around four fifths detected once. Sequencing used CD4+ T cells from blood, obtained 45 to 46 months after liver transplant. The chain employs TRBV6-5 and TRBJ2-7, with TRBD1 matching over 8 bases. This clonotype was obtained from a human patient who received a liver transplant. Some T cells may have originated in the graft donor. Written as DNA, the CDR3 is TGTGCCAGCAGTTACGTACAGGGGGGACTCTACGAGCAGTACTTC. Its protein product is CASSYVQGGLYEQYF.